The 28 T cell receptor beta chains reported below all come from one sample, sequenced in a study of spatial heterogeneity in lung cancer. TCRdb reprocessed the 5' RACE reads via MiXCR and lists one record per CDR3 protein. Altogether some 39,000 distinct CDR3 sequences are present, 6% to 7% being singletons, with the ten largest covering 35% to 55%. Time point indicated: sample taken at primary tumor resection. Without sorting, whole RNA was sequenced from tumor, nontumor lung or frozen PBMC. The source was PBMCs, collected at surgery. The receptors here all came from a female donor with early-stage non-small cell lung cancer.

The chain couples TRBV7-9 to TRBJ1-2; D may be TRBD1 (6 bases). Per germline, CDR1 SEHNR and CDR2 FQNEAQ (reference sequence). The CDR3 is 12 residues long. V dropped 5 bases and J dropped 6 bases, with 10 bases sitting between them. This CDR3 is CASSPWTDGYTF. In DNA, the CDR3 is TGTGCCAGCAGCCCTTGGACAGATGGCTACACCTTC.

This clonotype has a count of ten or more. The rearrangement uses TRBV19 and TRBJ1-6, with 10 nucleotides matching TRBD1. V shed 3 bases, J shed 9 bases, and the junction held 2 bases outside the gene matches. Germline CDR1 LNHDA, CDR2 SQIVND (reference sequence). This CDR3 has 14 amino acids. As DNA, the CDR3 is TGTGCCAGTAGTATTGACAGGGGGCGTTCACCCCTCCACTTT. Encoded protein: CASSIDRGRSPLHF. The variable domain in full, completed from reference TRBV19 and TRBJ1-6, reads DGGITQSPKYLFRKEGQNVTLSCEQNLNHDAMYWYRQDPGQGLRLIYYSQIVNDFQKGDIAEGYSVSREKKESFPLTVTSAQKNPTAFYLCASSIDRGRSPLHFGNGTRLTVT.

This clonotype was observed at least ten times. The chain couples TRBV12-3 or TRBV12-4 to TRBJ2-1; D is tentatively TRBD1 or TRBD2 (5 bases each). This CDR3 has 15 residues. V was trimmed by 3 bases and J by 4 bases, leaving 13 bases between them. The CDR3: CASSFTGTLYNEQFF. CDR3 coding DNA: TGTGCCAGCAGTTTCACCGGGACCCTGTACAATGAGCAGTTCTTC.

The table lists this clonotype with many counts. The chain couples TRBV5-4 to TRBJ2-7, with TRBD2 identical over 9 bases. This CDR3 spans 15 amino acids. Germline-derived CDR1 and CDR2 are SGHNT and YYREEE (reference sequence). V shed 4 bases and J 2 bases; nucleotides not matched to a gene: 7. The chain's CDR3 is CASSLGLANTYEQYF. The CDR3 DNA reads TGTGCCAGCAGCCTAGGACTAGCGAACACCTACGAGCAGTACTTC.

The J gene is TRBJ1-3, the V gene TRBV7-2; the D gene is possibly TRBD1 (6 bases). Germline lookup yields CDR1 SGHTA and CDR2 FQGNSA. CDR3 length equals 15 residues. V was clipped by 1 base and J by 4 bases, with 11 bases between them. The CDR3 protein is CASSLVQGNGNTIYF. The DNA for the CDR3 is TGTGCCAGCAGCTTAGTTCAGGGGAACGGAAACACCATATATTTT. Complete variable domain (other parts from reference TRBV7-2 and TRBJ1-3): GAGVSQSPSNKVTEKGKDVELRCDPISGHTALYWYRQSLGQGLEFLIYFQGNSAPDKSGLPSDRFSAERTGGSVSTLTIQRTQQEDSAVYLCASSLVQGNGNTIYFGEGSWLTVV.

The chain combines TRBV6-2 or TRBV6-3 with TRBJ1-1; D gene unclear. The CDR3 totals 14 residues. Germline V gives CDR1 MNHEY, CDR2 SVGEGT. V dropped 2 bases and J dropped 0 bases, with 7 bases sitting between them. The CDR3 nucleotides are TGTGCCAGCAGTTACCTATCCATGAACACTGAAGCTTTCTTT. It encodes CASSYLSMNTEAFF.

Concerning this clonotype: Since a much larger clone is just one base distant, this may be a read error. The V call is TRBV29-1, the J call TRBJ1-5; 7 bases match TRBD1. CDR1 SQVTM and CDR2 ANQGSEA come from the germline V gene. CDR3 length: 14 residues. CDR3 region: CGVGDSYSNQPQHF. DNA for the CDR3: TGCGGCGTTGGGGACAGTTATAGCAATCAGCCCCAGCATTTT. The full variable domain, rest sourced from reference TRBV29-1 and TRBJ1-5, is SAVISQKPSRDICQRGTSLTIQCQVDSQVTMMFWYRQQPGQSLTLIATANQGSEATYESGFVIDKFPISRPNLTFSTLTVSNMSPEDSSIYLCGVGDSYSNQPQHFGDGTRLSIL.

This clonotype was recorded at least ten times. The gene calls are TRBV19 and TRBJ2-3; 8 bases map to TRBD1. V lost 5 bases, J lost 5 bases, and 18 bases stayed unmatched. The V gene's germline CDR1 is LNHDA and CDR2 SQIVND (reference sequence). The length of the CDR3 is 18 residues. The CDR3 coding sequence is TGTGCCAGTAGTCCAAATTCTCAGGGGGCGGCAGGTGAAGATACGCAGTATTTT. Translation: CASSPNSQGAAGEDTQYF.

This clonotype was seen repeatedly, ten times or more. The V call is TRBV24-1, the J call TRBJ2-2; weak D call: TRBD2 (5 bases). The CDR3 consists of 16 residues. Germline values: CDR1 KGHDR, CDR2 SFDVKD. Trimming cost V 4 bases and J 0 bases, with 11 bases left between them. The CDR3 DNA is TGTGCCACCAGTGACCCGAGGGCCCCGAACACCGGGGAGCTGTTTTTT. Translation: CATSDPRAPNTGELFF.

Details on this clonotype: A much larger clone is a single base away; this may be a read error. The chain links TRBV7-3 to TRBJ2-2, with D possibly matching TRBD2 (5 bases). The germline gives CDR1 SGHTA, CDR2 FQGTGA. This CDR3 has 12 residues. CDR3 nucleotide sequence: TGTGCCAGCAGCTTAGACACCGGGGAGCTGTCTTTT. As protein: CASSLDTGELSF.

This clonotype was seen more than once but under ten times. The chain couples TRBV5-1 to TRBJ2-7; perhaps TRBD1 as D (6 bases). There are 17 residues in the CDR3. Trimming left V 4 bases short and J 2 bases short, with 22 bases between. Germline CDR1 SGHRS, CDR2 YFSETQ. The CDR3 DNA reads as TGCGCCAGCAGCACCGATTGGACAGCCCAACCCCCCTACGAGCAGTACTTC. Protein: CASSTDWTAQPPYEQYF.

This clonotype was observed a few times. The chain combines TRBV10-3 with TRBJ1-6; unclear D gene. This CDR3 comprises 15 residues. V was shortened by 0 bases and J by 9 bases, with 12 bases between the two germline ends. Looked up from germline, CDR1 is ENHRY and CDR2 is SYGVKD. This chain's CDR3 is CAISESGPRSSPLHF. CDR3 DNA sequence: TGTGCCATCAGTGAGTCCGGGCCTCGGAGTTCACCCCTCCACTTT.

This clonotype was found many times. The chain recombines TRBV28 with TRBJ1-2, with D maybe TRBD1 (6 bases). V lost 8 bases and J 4 bases, leaving 11 bases between the germline ends. The germline CDR1 and CDR2 sequences are MDHEN and SYDVKM. The CDR3 has 12 residues. DNA for the CDR3: TGTGCCAGCCATCGGGACATCTATGGCTACACCTTC. Its protein is CASHRDIYGYTF.

This clonotype was seen repeatedly, ten times or more. V is TRBV7-6 and J is TRBJ2-7; D is undetermined. Trimming shortened V by 6 bases and J by 0 bases, and 15 bases separated the two germline ends. The CDR3 spans 15 residues. From germline, CDR1 is SGHVS and CDR2 FNYEAQ. The CDR3 DNA reads TGTGCCAGCAGTCCAGAAGTATACGACTCCTACGAGCAGTACTTC. This sequence encodes CASSPEVYDSYEQYF.

This clonotype was seen ten or more times. The chain combines TRBV12-3 or TRBV12-4 with TRBJ1-5; TRBD1 is a possible D gene (6 bases). V was shortened by 3 bases and J by 3 bases, with 9 bases between the two germline ends. There are 14 residues in the CDR3. CDR3 coding DNA: TGTGCCAGCAGTTTGAGGGACACCAATCAGCCCCAGCATTTT. This sequence encodes CASSLRDTNQPQHF.

In this sample, this clonotype turned up a few times. CDR3 in DNA: TGTGCCAGCAGCGTAACAGGGTCTAGCACTGAAGCTTTCTTT. Amino acids: CASSVTGSSTEAFF. The rearrangement joins TRBV9 to TRBJ1-1; D may be TRBD1 (6 bases). Germline V lookup: CDR1 SGDLS, CDR2 YYNGEE. The CDR3 totals 14 residues. Between the trimmed V and J ends, which lost 1 base and 4 bases, there was a span of 11 bases.

This chain joins TRBV18 and TRBJ2-3, with TRBD2 matching 8 bases. V lost 2 bases to trimming and J lost 2 bases; unmatched junction nucleotides: 3. Germline V gene sequence: CDR1 KGHSH, CDR2 LQKENI. CDR3 length: 15 amino acids. The CDR3 DNA reads as TGTGCCAGCTCACCATTTAGCGGGGACACAGATACGCAGTATTTT. The encoded protein is CASSPFSGDTDTQYF.

This clonotype was observed a few times. J is TRBJ1-4 and V is TRBV4-1, with D maybe TRBD1 (5 bases). The ends were cut back, 4 bases at V and 4 bases at J, with 13 bases in the middle. CDR1 is MGHRA and CDR2 is YSYEKL in the germline V gene. This CDR3 region has 15 residues. CDR3 sequence: CASSPGTGGNEKLFF. CDR3 in DNA: TGCGCCAGCAGCCCGGGGACTGGTGGTAATGAAAAACTGTTTTTT.

Ten or more counts support this clonotype. The chain joins TRBV28 to TRBJ2-4, with unresolved D. The CDR3 loop spans 13 amino acids. The ends were cut back, 9 bases at V and 0 bases at J, with 9 bases in the middle. The germline V gene has CDR1 MDHEN and CDR2 SYDVKM. The CDR3 bases are TGTGCCAGTGGCGAAATAGCCAAAAACATTCAGTACTTC. It translates to CASGEIAKNIQYF.

This clonotype was detected only a few times. The V gene is TRBV28, the J gene TRBJ1-5; possible D gene TRBD1, 6 bases. The CDR3 runs to 15 residues. The germline V gene encodes CDR1 MDHEN and CDR2 SYDVKM. The V end was cut by 4 bases, the J end by 4 bases, with 14 bases between. The CDR3 coding sequence is TGTGCCAGCAGTTCTGGGGGGCCGCTTAATCAGCCCCAGCATTTT. This translates into CASSSGGPLNQPQHF.

In its sample, this clonotype was seen many times. V and J are TRBV14 and TRBJ1-1; TRBD1 might be the D (5 bases). Trimming left V 1 base short and J 8 bases short, with 5 bases between. CDR3 length: 11 residues. Germline V CDR1 and CDR2: SGHDN, FVKESK. The CDR3 sequence is CASSQGGEAFF. CDR3 DNA: TGTGCCAGCAGCCAAGGGGGGGAAGCTTTCTTT.

This clonotype was found many times. This chain uses TRBV20-1 with TRBJ2-5, with 13 bases matching TRBD2. V shed 3 bases, J shed 2 bases, and the junction held 6 bases outside the gene matches. Germline V CDR1 and CDR2: DFQATT, SNEGSKA (reference sequence). This CDR3 comprises 16 residues. The CDR3 is CSARGGLAGVQETQYF. CDR3 in DNA: TGCAGTGCTAGGGGCGGACTAGCGGGAGTGCAAGAGACCCAGTACTTC.

The V gene is TRBV20-1, the J gene TRBJ2-3; 7 nucleotides align to TRBD2. CDR3 length equals 13 residues. Germline-derived CDR1 and CDR2 are DFQATT and SNEGSKA (reference sequence). The V and J ends lost 5 bases and 5 bases, in that order; junction bases with no gene match: 7. CDR3: CSAGAGRGDTQYF. CDR3 nucleotide sequence: TGCAGTGCTGGGGCGGGGAGGGGAGATACGCAGTATTTT.

This clonotype was picked up many times. J is TRBJ1-1 and V is TRBV12-3 or TRBV12-4; D might be TRBD1 (6 bases). The germline V and J ends were trimmed by 0 bases and 10 bases, with 15 bases remaining between them. The CDR3 spans 14 residues. The DNA of the CDR3 is TGTGCCAGCAGTTTAGCAGGGGCCAGCAGGGGAGCTTTCTTT. Protein sequence: CASSLAGASRGAFF.

Many counts were recorded for this clonotype. The chain uses TRBV6-2 or TRBV6-3 and TRBJ1-2; D is uncertain. This CDR3 is built from 17 residues. The V and J ends lost 2 bases and 6 bases respectively, with 22 bases between them. The germline V gene encodes CDR1 MNHEY and CDR2 SVGEGT. DNA for the CDR3: TGTGCCAGCAGTTACGCTGGCGGCGAAGCGGGAAAGGATGGCTACACCTTC. This translates into CASSYAGGEAGKDGYTF.

This clonotype has more than one count but fewer than ten. This chain links TRBV6-6 with TRBJ2-2, with 8 bases fitting TRBD2. The trim removed 6 bases at V and 4 bases at J, leaving 7 bases unmatched. The CDR3 totals 15 residues. Germline V CDR1 and CDR2: MNHNY, SVGAGI (reference sequence). CDR3 loop: CASRSMAGGTGELFF. The DNA of the CDR3 is TGTGCCAGCAGGTCCATGGCGGGGGGCACCGGGGAGCTGTTTTTT.

The CDR3, as DNA: TGCAGTGCTAGAAGGTCCGGGGGAACCTCATCCCCATTTTCGCAGTATTTT. It specifies CSARRSGGTSSPFSQYF. This sequence joins TRBV20-1 and TRBJ2-3; tentative D call: TRBD2 (6 bases). V was clipped by 2 bases and J by 10 bases, with 28 bases between them. Germline assignment: CDR1 DFQATT and CDR2 SNEGSKA (reference sequence). This CDR3 has 17 amino acids.

This clonotype was observed many times. The rearrangement links TRBV20-1 to TRBJ2-3; no reliable D call. This CDR3 contains 15 residues. Trimming removed 5 bases from V and 0 bases from J, with 15 bases in between. Germline lookup yields CDR1 DFQATT and CDR2 SNEGSKA (reference sequence). The CDR3 nucleotides read TGCAGTGCTGCATCTCGTGGTCCTAGCACAGATACGCAGTATTTT. Translated: CSAASRGPSTDTQYF.